Listed here are 22 T cell receptor beta chains from one sample, sequenced in a study of regulatory T cells in long-lasting Graves disease. To make TCR beta libraries, researchers used iRepertoire HTBI primers and Arm-PCR of CDR3 regions. MiXCR was run by TCRdb on the multiplex PCR reads, yielding one entry per CDR3 protein. The data show about 470,000 distinct CDR3 sequences, roughly 20% seen once. Time point of the sample: persistent/refractory GD, antithyroid drugs over 5 years with positive TRAb. Isolated PBMC RNA provided the starting material for the TCR library. Specimen: peripheral blood mononuclear cells (PBMCs), collected when the disease was refractory, from a patient treated with antithyroid drugs. The source of these receptors is a female donor with Graves disease.

This clonotype was counted between two and nine times. The chain links TRBV7-2 to TRBJ2-2; D perhaps matches TRBD2 (6 bases). Germline assignment: CDR1 SGHTA and CDR2 FQGNSA. The CDR3 loop spans 14 amino acids. V lost 10 bases and J lost 2, with 14 bases in between. CDR3 in amino acids: CAIRTGTNTGELFF. In DNA, the CDR3 is TGTGCCATCAGAACCGGGACTAACACCGGGGAGCTGTTTTTT. Full variable domain (remainder filled in from reference TRBV7-2 and TRBJ2-2): GAGVSQSPSNKVTEKGKDVELRCDPISGHTALYWYRQSLGQGLEFLIYFQGNSAPDKSGLPSDRFSAERTGGSVSTLTIQRTQQEDSAVYLCAIRTGTNTGELFFGEGSRLTVL.

This clonotype was counted many times. The chain uses TRBV6-2 or TRBV6-3 and TRBJ2-7; no firm D call. Looked up from germline, CDR1 is MNHEY and CDR2 is SVGEGT. This CDR3 region has 13 residues. The ends were cut back, 7 bases at V and 2 bases at J, with 12 bases in the middle. The CDR3 nucleotides are TGTGCCAGCATAACAGTGAATACCTACGAGCAGTACTTC. Encoded protein: CASITVNTYEQYF.

This clonotype came up many times. The J gene is TRBJ1-4, the V gene TRBV9; D ambiguous. This CDR3 comprises 15 residues. V was cut by 7 bases and J by 0 bases, with 13 bases left in between. Per germline, CDR1 SGDLS and CDR2 YYNGEE. For the CDR3, the DNA is TGTGCCAGCGGAGAAGGGATGACAACTAATGAAAAACTGTTTTTT. It encodes CASGEGMTTNEKLFF.

Comments on this clonotype: A much more abundant neighbour one base away suggests this may be a read error. This sequence joins TRBV6-9 and TRBJ1-5; the D gene is possibly TRBD1 (5 bases). Germline V CDR1 and CDR2: MNHGY, SVAAGI. CDR3 size: 15 residues. The CDR3 here is CAGSYNRDSNQPQHF. The CDR3 DNA reads as TGTGCCGGCAGTTACAATCGTGACAGTAATCAGCCCCAGCATTTT.

The V call is TRBV27, the J call TRBJ2-6, with D possibly matching TRBD2 (6 bases). Germline CDR1 is MNHEY and CDR2 is SMNVEV (reference sequence). The germline V and J ends were trimmed by 5 bases and 2 bases, with 13 bases remaining between them. The CDR3 loop spans 16 amino acids. The CDR3 loop reads CASSPLEGAGANVLTF. Here the CDR3 DNA reads TGTGCCAGCAGTCCCCTGGAGGGAGCTGGGGCCAACGTCCTGACTTTC.

This clonotype was counted only a few times. The CDR3 region has the DNA TGTGCCAGCAGGACCCGAGTAGGGGCTGGGGCCAACGTCCTGACTTTC. Translated, it gives CASRTRVGAGANVLTF. The genes are TRBV6-1 and TRBJ2-6, with a weak D call TRBD1 (5 bases). The length of the CDR3 is 16 residues. V shed 6 bases and J shed 2 bases, with 14 bases lying between them. Germline loops: CDR1 MNHNS, CDR2 SASEGT.

The chain recombines TRBV5-4 with TRBJ2-3, with TRBD2 matching 9 bases. The CDR3 covers 17 residues. CDR1 is SGHNT, CDR2 YYREEE, per germline (reference sequence). Losses at the gene ends were 0 bases for V and 3 bases for J; bases not matched to a gene: 8. DNA of the CDR3: TGTGCCAGCAGCTTGGATCCAGCGGGAGGAGCGACAGATACGCAGTATTTT. It is translated as CASSLDPAGGATDTQYF.

The rearrangement links TRBV15 to TRBJ1-3, with D tentatively TRBD1 (5 bases). This CDR3 is 15 amino acids long. V lost 0 bases to trimming and J lost 3 bases, with 9 bases between them. Germline lookup yields CDR1 LNHNV and CDR2 YYDKDF (reference sequence). As DNA, the CDR3 is TGTGCCACCAGCAGAGATCCGAGGGGTGGAAACACCATATATTTT. Amino acid sequence: CATSRDPRGGNTIYF.

This clonotype was detected only a few times. The chain is built from TRBV29-1 and TRBJ2-7; 8 bases match TRBD2. The CDR3 has 13 amino acids. Germline-derived CDR1 and CDR2 are SQVTM and ANQGSEA. V lost 3 bases to trimming and J lost 4 bases; unmatched junction nucleotides: 5. CDR3 DNA: TGCAGCGTTGAGAGCGGGAGAGGGTACGAGCAGTACTTC. Residues: CSVESGRGYEQYF.

This chain links TRBV9 with TRBJ2-5, with 10 bases lining up with TRBD1. CDR1 is SGDLS, CDR2 YYNGEE, per germline. V lost 3 bases to trimming and J lost 7 bases; unmatched junction nucleotides: 0. The CDR3 is 12 amino acids. The DNA for the CDR3 is TGTGCCAGCAGCGGACAGGGGGCGACCCAGTACTTC. This translates into CASSGQGATQYF.

This clonotype showed up just a few times. V gene TRBV5-6 combines with J gene TRBJ2-7; 9 bases match TRBD1. The CDR3 spans 16 residues. Germline loops: CDR1 SGHDT, CDR2 YYEEEE. V was clipped by 4 bases and J by 11 bases; unmatched bases: 19. The CDR3 DNA reads TGTGCCAGCAGCCACCCACCCGGGACAGGGTCTAGGACTGAGTACTTC. Translating it yields CASSHPPGTGSRTEYF.

The chain links TRBV9 to TRBJ1-2, with 8 bases fitting TRBD1. This CDR3 has 13 residues. With 3 bases clipped from V and 8 bases from J, the junction kept 6 bases outside the gene matches. The germline CDR1 and CDR2 sequences are SGDLS and YYNGEE. The CDR3 is CASSAGQGGGYTF. The CDR3 region has the DNA TGTGCCAGCAGCGCCGGACAGGGTGGCGGCTACACCTTC. Full variable domain (missing parts from reference TRBV9 and TRBJ1-2): DSGVTQTPKHLITATGQRVTLRCSPRSGDLSVYWYQQSLDQGLQFLIQYYNGEERAKGNILERFSAQQFPDLHSELNLSSLELGDSALYFCASSAGQGGGYTFGSGTRLTVV.

This clonotype was seen at least ten times. The chain joins TRBV28 to TRBJ2-5, with a weak D call TRBD1 (6 bases). V lost 6 bases and J lost 3, with 26 bases in between. The CDR3 runs to 18 residues. Germline assignment: CDR1 MDHEN and CDR2 SYDVKM. The DNA for the CDR3 is TGTGCCAGCAGGAGCGGACAGTTAAGGTTCCCGCTGGAAGAGACCCAGTACTTC. This sequence encodes CASRSGQLRFPLEETQYF. Full variable domain (outside the CDR3, taken from reference TRBV28 and TRBJ2-5): DVKVTQSSRYLVKRTGEKVFLECVQDMDHENMFWYRQDPGLGLRLIYFSYDVKMKEKGDIPEGYSVSREKKERFSLILESASTNQTSMYLCASRSGQLRFPLEETQYFGPGTRLLVL.

This clonotype was counted ten times or more. The chain recombines TRBV15 with TRBJ2-7, with D tentatively TRBD2 (5 bases). Looked up from germline, CDR1 is LNHNV and CDR2 is YYDKDF (reference sequence). The germline V and J ends were trimmed by 9 bases and 0 bases, with 15 bases remaining between them. The CDR3 contains 14 residues. The CDR3 reads CATAPRADSYEQYF. In nucleotides, the CDR3 is TGTGCCACGGCCCCGAGGGCCGACTCCTACGAGCAGTACTTC. The variable domain in full, completed from reference TRBV15 and TRBJ2-7, reads DAMVIQNPRYQVTQFGKPVTLSCSQTLNHNVMYWYQQKSSQAPKLLFHYYDKDFNNEADTPDNFQSRRPNTSFCFLDIRSPGLGDTAMYLCATAPRADSYEQYFGPGTRLTVT.

About this clonotype: A much larger clonotype is one base distant, so this may be a read error. The chain combines TRBV15 with TRBJ2-7; D not certain. V shed 1 base and J shed 6 bases, with 22 bases lying between them. The CDR3 spans 17 residues. Germline V gene lookup returns CDR1 LNHNV and CDR2 YYDKDF (reference sequence). For the CDR3, the DNA is TGTGCCACCAGCAGAGTGGGCAGGATGGGCTCACCCTGCGAGCAGTACTTC. Its translation is CATSRVGRMGSPCEQYF.

A few counts support this clonotype. The chain carries TRBV7-2 and TRBJ2-7, with TRBD2 identical over 9 bases. The CDR3 is 15 residues long. Germline CDR1 is SGHTA and CDR2 is FQGNSA. V lost 0 bases to trimming and J lost 2 bases; unmatched junction nucleotides: 2. The CDR3 nucleotides are TGTGCCAGCAGCTTAGCAGCGGGAGGCCCCTACGAGCAGTACTTC. Amino acid sequence: CASSLAAGGPYEQYF.

The genes are TRBV19 and TRBJ1-2; TRBD1 is a possible D gene (5 bases). Germline CDR1 LNHDA, CDR2 SQIVND (reference sequence). The CDR3 has 15 amino acids. The V gene lost 1 base and the J gene lost 1 base, with 10 bases spanning the gap. The CDR3 coding sequence is TGTGCCAGTAGTATAGTGGAGGGGCTTAACTATGGCTACACCTTC. It codes for CASSIVEGLNYGYTF.

The table lists this clonotype with a few counts. The CDR3 region is CSVVHVQETQYF. In DNA form, the CDR3 reads TGCAGCGTTGTTCACGTCCAAGAGACCCAGTACTTC. The chain joins TRBV29-1 to TRBJ2-5, with D uncertain. Between the trimmed V and J ends, which lost 4 bases and 1 base, there was a span of 7 bases. Looked up from germline, CDR1 is SQVTM and CDR2 is ANQGSEA. The CDR3 has 12 residues.

This clonotype was detected ten times or more. This chain links TRBV29-1 with TRBJ1-2; D possibly corresponds to TRBD1 (5 bases). The CDR3 sequence is 12 residues long. Germline CDR1 is SQVTM and CDR2 is ANQGSEA. Trimming took off 4 bases at V and 7 bases at J, with 13 bases between the two ends. CDR3 in DNA: TGCAGCGTTGCCGGGGGGGATCGTGGCTACACCTTC. Protein sequence: CSVAGGDRGYTF.

This clonotype has a count of ten or more. The genes are TRBV12-3 or TRBV12-4 and TRBJ2-6, with unresolved D. The CDR3 contains 14 residues. The germline V and J ends were trimmed by 6 bases and 0 bases, with 6 bases remaining between them. Here the CDR3 reads CASRVNSGANVLTF. CDR3 sequence (DNA): TGTGCCAGCAGAGTGAACTCTGGGGCCAACGTCCTGACTTTC.

The V and J genes are TRBV7-9 and TRBJ1-1, with unresolved D. The germline gives CDR1 SEHNR, CDR2 FQNEAQ (reference sequence). This CDR3 comprises 14 residues. V was pared by 3 bases and J by 3 bases, with 11 bases between. The DNA of the CDR3 is TGTGCCAGCAGCTTGGTCCCCGGATACACTGAAGCTTTCTTT. Amino acid sequence: CASSLVPGYTEAFF.

This clonotype occurred many times. The rearrangement uses TRBV6-1 and TRBJ2-7; 14 bases align to TRBD2. V lost 8 bases and J lost 1; bases outside the gene matches: 4. The CDR3 consists of 15 residues. Germline CDR1 and CDR2: MNHNS and SASEGT. CDR3 sequence: CASRGLAGVSYEQYF. Here the CDR3 DNA reads TGTGCCAGCCGGGGACTAGCGGGAGTGTCCTACGAGCAGTACTTC.